What follows is one T cell receptor (beta chain) and its context. The antigen is undetermined. It was with 60 Vbeta and 13 Jbeta primers that the PCR ran. TCRdb keeps only in-frame clones here, not all; method: immunoSEQ multiplex PCR. Of 150,000 to 200,000 clones listed, about 85% are singletons. This sample is drawn from a study of cytomegalovirus exposure and HLA in healthy donors. V lost 1 base and J 7 bases, leaving 11 bases between the germline ends. Germline CDR1 is SGHRS and CDR2 is YFSETQ. CDR3 length equals 13 residues. Whole-study results and caveats: The majority of TCR sequences were rare, yet some public TCRs appeared in many donors. Association with HLA alleles at 0.05 false discovery rate was found for approximately 18,000 TCR beta sequences in a later analysis.

The sample consisted of PBMCs. The chain is built from TRBV5-1 and TRBJ1-2; D is undetermined. The clonotype originates from a man younger than 35 in good health and CMV-seropositive. The CDR3 coding sequence is TGCGCCAGCAGCTTGAACAGTCAGTTTGGCTACACCTTC. Its protein product is CASSLNSQFGYTF. The variable domain in full, with the rest retrieved from reference TRBV5-1 and TRBJ1-2, is KAGVTQTPRYLIKTRGQQVTLSCSPISGHRSVSWYQQTPGQGLQFLFEYFSETQRNKGNFPGRFSGRQFSNSRSEMNVSTLELGDSALYLCASSLNSQFGYTFGSGTRLTVV.